This paragraph reports one T cell receptor beta chain. The data originate from a study of identical twins. The CDR3 covers 13 residues. Trimming removed 7 bases from V and 10 bases from J, with 19 bases in between. TCRdb re-derived calls from the 5' RACE reads in MiXCR, one entry per CDR3 protein. The sample lists 350,000 to 450,000 distinct CDR3 sequences; approximately 17% were seen once. The chain couples TRBV12-3 or TRBV12-4 to TRBJ1-1; D might be TRBD1 (5 bases). This TCR was sampled from a man aged 50-60 years in good health. Material: naive T cells sorted from blood. The CDR3 DNA is TGTGCCAGCATTGGAGGGGTAGGTCAGGCAGCTTTCTTT. Translated: CASIGGVGQAAFF.